The rows below give T cell receptor beta chains drawn from one sample of a study of blood T cell repertoires in COVID-19. TCRdb's table, derived via immunoSEQ multiplex PCR, lists solely in-frame clones and lacks some. The sample carries roughly 500,000 clones, about 91% recorded once. The sequenced sample was peripheral blood. All receptors come from a man aged 18 to 35 with COVID-19, enrolled during active disease. Each CDR3 is given with its conserved first and last residue. A D gene is named only where the DNA matches it firmly. Size tells how often a clone was seen (once, few, many) or the class of an expanded clone, and some rows leave it out.

d_gene: NA
j_gene: TRBJ2-1
v_gene: TRBV11-2
abundance: NA
CDR3nt: TGTGCCAGCAGCTTAGAGGTCAGTCCATACAATGAGCAGTTCTTC
CDR3aa: CASSLEVSPYNEQFF

d_gene: NA
j_gene: TRBJ2-7
v_gene: TRBV2
abundance: NA
CDR3nt: TGTGCCAGCAGTGATTCTGGGGGCTTCTACGAGCAGTACTTC
CDR3aa: CASSDSGGFYEQYF

d_gene: TRBD1
j_gene: TRBJ2-2
v_gene: TRBV2
abundance: NA
CDR3nt: TGTGCCAGCAGGAAGGGGGCTACCGGGGAGCTGTTTTTT
CDR3aa: CASRKGATGELFF

d_gene: NA
j_gene: TRBJ1-2
v_gene: TRBV5-6
abundance: NA
CDR3nt: TGTGCCAGCAGCTTACTAGGCTATGGCTACACCTTC
CDR3aa: CASSLLGYGYTF

d_gene: NA
j_gene: TRBJ1-2
v_gene: TRBV29-1
abundance: few
CDR3nt: TGCAGCGTTGGGCCCTACAGGCCGAACTATGGCTACACCTTC
CDR3aa: CSVGPYRPNYGYTF

d_gene: TRBD1
j_gene: TRBJ2-2
v_gene: TRBV27
abundance: NA
CDR3nt: TGTGCCAGCACCGGACAGGGTGGCACCGGGGAGCTGTTTTTT
CDR3aa: CASTGQGGTGELFF

d_gene: TRBD2
j_gene: TRBJ2-3
v_gene: TRBV30
abundance: once
CDR3nt: TGTGCCTGGAGCGTGGCGGGAGGGACAGATACGCAGTATTTT
CDR3aa: CAWSVAGGTDTQYF

d_gene: NA
j_gene: TRBJ2-7
v_gene: TRBV7-9
abundance: NA
CDR3nt: TGTGCCAGCAGCTTAGACGGGACTGGGTACGAGCAGTACTTC
CDR3aa: CASSLDGTGYEQYF

d_gene: NA
j_gene: TRBJ2-5
v_gene: TRBV18
abundance: NA
CDR3nt: TGTGCCAGCTCACCATTCGGAGAGACCCAGTACTTC
CDR3aa: CASSPFGETQYF

d_gene: NA
j_gene: TRBJ1-3
v_gene: TRBV5-4
abundance: NA
CDR3nt: TGTGCCAGCAGCCGGGGGGGGGTCTCTGGAAACACCATATATTTT
CDR3aa: CASSRGGVSGNTIYF

d_gene: TRBD1
j_gene: TRBJ2-5
v_gene: TRBV6-4
abundance: NA
CDR3nt: TGTGCCAGTTTACACCACCTGGACAGGCTAGAGACCCAGTACTTC
CDR3aa: CASLHHLDRLETQYF

d_gene: NA
j_gene: TRBJ2-7
v_gene: TRBV5-5
abundance: NA
CDR3nt: TGTGCCAGCAGCTTCGGCGGAACCTACGAGCAGTACTTC
CDR3aa: CASSFGGTYEQYF

d_gene: TRBD2
j_gene: TRBJ2-1
v_gene: TRBV7-9
abundance: once
CDR3nt: TGTGCCAGCAGACGGAGGACTAGCGATTGGGTATTGAATGAGCAGTTCTTC
CDR3aa: CASRRRTSDWVLNEQFF

d_gene: TRBD1
j_gene: TRBJ2-7
v_gene: TRBV27
abundance: NA
CDR3nt: TGTGCCAGCAGTTGGCGAGGGGGCGGTTCTTACGAGCAGTACTTC
CDR3aa: CASSWRGGGSYEQYF

d_gene: NA
j_gene: TRBJ1-1
v_gene: TRBV18
abundance: NA
CDR3nt: TGTGCCAGCTCACCGTGGTCGGGGGGGAACACTGAAGCTTTCTTT
CDR3aa: CASSPWSGGNTEAFF

d_gene: NA
j_gene: TRBJ2-3
v_gene: TRBV5-1
abundance: NA
CDR3nt: TGCGCCAGCAGCCTGAGCACAGATACGCAGTATTTT
CDR3aa: CASSLSTDTQYF

d_gene: NA
j_gene: TRBJ1-6
v_gene: TRBV6-5
abundance: once
CDR3nt: TGTGCCAGCAGTTACCACGACACAGATAATTCACCCCTCCACTTT
CDR3aa: CASSYHDTDNSPLHF

d_gene: NA
j_gene: TRBJ2-1
v_gene: TRBV5-4
abundance: once
CDR3nt: TGTGCCAGCAGCACAGGACAGTACAATGAGCAGTTCTTC
CDR3aa: CASSTGQYNEQFF

d_gene: NA
j_gene: TRBJ2-5
v_gene: TRBV5-1
abundance: NA
CDR3nt: TGCGCCAGCAGCTTGAGTCAGCAAGAGACCCAGTACTTC
CDR3aa: CASSLSQQETQYF

d_gene: TRBD1
j_gene: TRBJ1-1
v_gene: TRBV2
abundance: NA
CDR3nt: TGTGCCAGCAGAGGACAGGGGAACACTGAAGCTTTCTTT
CDR3aa: CASRGQGNTEAFF

d_gene: NA
j_gene: TRBJ1-2
v_gene: TRBV5-4
abundance: NA
CDR3nt: TGTGCCAGCAGCGCGGAGGGGGGCTACACCTTC
CDR3aa: CASSAEGGYTF

d_gene: TRBD2
j_gene: TRBJ2-3
v_gene: TRBV3-1/TRBV3-2
abundance: NA
CDR3nt: TGTGCCAGCAGCCAAGTGGCGGGGGTGTCAGATACGCAGTATTTT
CDR3aa: CASSQVAGVSDTQYF

d_gene: NA
j_gene: TRBJ2-2
v_gene: TRBV21-1
abundance: few
CDR3nt: TGTGCCAGCAGCAAGAGACTAGCGGGAAAGATCACCGGGGAGCTGTTTTTT
CDR3aa: CASSKRLAGKITGELFF

d_gene: NA
j_gene: TRBJ2-2
v_gene: TRBV30
abundance: NA
CDR3nt: TGTGCCTGGAACACCGGGACTTGGCCCGGGGAGCTGTTTTTT
CDR3aa: CAWNTGTWPGELFF

d_gene: TRBD2
j_gene: TRBJ2-3
v_gene: TRBV7-9
abundance: once
CDR3nt: TGTGCCAGCAGCTTAGGCCGGCTAGCGGTCGTCACAGATACGCAGTATTTT
CDR3aa: CASSLGRLAVVTDTQYF

d_gene: TRBD2
j_gene: TRBJ2-7
v_gene: TRBV3-1/TRBV3-2
abundance: few
CDR3nt: TGTGCCAGCGGGACTAGCGGGAGCTACGAGCAGTACTTC
CDR3aa: CASGTSGSYEQYF

d_gene: TRBD2
j_gene: TRBJ2-2
v_gene: TRBV7-9
abundance: NA
CDR3nt: TGTGCCAGCAGCCCCAGGACTAGCGGGAGCGTAACTCGCACCGGGGAGCTGTTTTTT
CDR3aa: CASSPRTSGSVTRTGELFF

d_gene: NA
j_gene: TRBJ1-2
v_gene: TRBV4-2
abundance: NA
CDR3nt: TGTGCCAGCAGCCAAGATCCGGGGGTATATGGCTACACCTTC
CDR3aa: CASSQDPGVYGYTF

d_gene: NA
j_gene: TRBJ2-7
v_gene: TRBV29-1
abundance: NA
CDR3nt: TGCAGCGTTGGGGACACTCGCTCCTACGAGCAGTACTTC
CDR3aa: CSVGDTRSYEQYF

d_gene: TRBD2
j_gene: TRBJ2-1
v_gene: TRBV5-4
abundance: NA
CDR3nt: TGTGCCAGCAGCTCCGGGACTAGCGGGACCTATGAGCAGTTCTTC
CDR3aa: CASSSGTSGTYEQFF

d_gene: NA
j_gene: TRBJ2-5
v_gene: TRBV11-2
abundance: many
CDR3nt: TGTGCCAGCAGCTTAGTAGGGGGAAGCCAAGAGACCCAGTACTTC
CDR3aa: CASSLVGGSQETQYF

d_gene: TRBD1
j_gene: TRBJ1-3
v_gene: TRBV7-9
abundance: few
CDR3nt: TGTGCCAGCAGCTTCTCCGGGACAGGGGGGGACACCATATATTTT
CDR3aa: CASSFSGTGGDTIYF

d_gene: NA
j_gene: TRBJ2-7
v_gene: TRBV21-1
abundance: NA
CDR3nt: TGTGCCAGCAGCAATCTGTGGGCTCTCAGCTCCTACGAGCAGTACTTC
CDR3aa: CASSNLWALSSYEQYF

d_gene: NA
j_gene: TRBJ2-2
v_gene: TRBV3-1/TRBV3-2
abundance: NA
CDR3nt: TGTGCCAGCAGCCAAATTTGGCAGGCCGGGGACACCGGGGAGCTGTTTTTT
CDR3aa: CASSQIWQAGDTGELFF

d_gene: TRBD2
j_gene: TRBJ2-7
v_gene: TRBV13
abundance: NA
CDR3nt: TGTGCCAGCAGCCTCGGGGGCGGGGGGCGACGGTACGAGCAGTACTTC
CDR3aa: CASSLGGGGRRYEQYF

d_gene: NA
j_gene: TRBJ2-3
v_gene: TRBV5-1
abundance: NA
CDR3nt: TGCGCCAGCAGCTTGGGTCTAGCGATCACCACAGATACGCAGTATTTT
CDR3aa: CASSLGLAITTDTQYF

d_gene: NA
j_gene: TRBJ1-1
v_gene: TRBV10-2
abundance: NA
CDR3nt: TGCGCCAGCAGTGAACAGGTAAACACTGAAGCTTTCTTT
CDR3aa: CASSEQVNTEAFF

d_gene: TRBD1
j_gene: TRBJ1-2
v_gene: TRBV28
abundance: once
CDR3nt: TGTGCCAGCAGTTCGGCCCGGGGGACAGTTACCTATGGCTACACCTTC
CDR3aa: CASSSARGTVTYGYTF

d_gene: NA
j_gene: TRBJ2-3
v_gene: TRBV7-9
abundance: NA
CDR3nt: TGTGCCAGCAGCCCGACCGGGGCAGATACGCAGTATTTT
CDR3aa: CASSPTGADTQYF

d_gene: TRBD1
j_gene: TRBJ1-2
v_gene: TRBV7-8
abundance: NA
CDR3nt: TGTGCCAGCAGCTTAGAGGGACAGGGAGGAGTTGGAGGCTACACCTTC
CDR3aa: CASSLEGQGGVGGYTF

d_gene: NA
j_gene: TRBJ2-1
v_gene: TRBV7-8
abundance: NA
CDR3nt: TGTGCCAGCGTCTCGGCCTACAATGAGCAGTTCTTC
CDR3aa: CASVSAYNEQFF

d_gene: TRBD1
j_gene: TRBJ2-3
v_gene: TRBV2
abundance: NA
CDR3nt: TGTGCCGGCTCCGGGACAGGGGTCGGACTTCGCACAGATACGCAGTATTTT
CDR3aa: CAGSGTGVGLRTDTQYF

d_gene: TRBD1
j_gene: TRBJ2-7
v_gene: TRBV7-2
abundance: NA
CDR3nt: TGTGCCAGCAGCTCGAACAGGGGGCCGTTCTACGAGCAGTACTTC
CDR3aa: CASSSNRGPFYEQYF

d_gene: TRBD2
j_gene: TRBJ2-3
v_gene: TRBV19
abundance: NA
CDR3nt: TGTGCCAGTAGTATAGACCCAGCGGGACTAGCGGGGGGAAACACAGATACGCAGTATTTT
CDR3aa: CASSIDPAGLAGGNTDTQYF

d_gene: NA
j_gene: TRBJ2-7
v_gene: TRBV3-1/TRBV3-2
abundance: NA
CDR3nt: TGTGCCAGCAGTGCAGGTTACGAGCAGTACTTC
CDR3aa: CASSAGYEQYF